This paragraph reports one TCR beta chain. Its antigen is still unknown. Base qualities were left out, and no much larger clone turns up one base away. Reading from cysteine to phenylalanine, the CDR3 counts 14 amino acids. CDR3 DNA only is kept here, 42 bases in frame from base 1. V is clipped by 5 bases and J by 1 base, and the sequence between their germline boundaries is 11 bases long. According to the germline V gene, CDR1 reads SGHDN and CDR2 reads FVKESK. This entry is derived from a study of cytomegalovirus exposure and HLA in healthy donors (dated 2017 in TCRdb). With regard to the full study: The 666 repertoires of the first cohort and the 120 validation repertoires were produced on the same platform, according to a later analysis. The study was designed to test whether signatures of past pathogen exposure could be identified by cataloging public T cell receptors. A separate validation cohort of roughly 130 different subjects was used in addition to the roughly 700-subject first cohort. High-throughput TCR immunosequencing, statistical association of individual TCRs with disease status, and machine learning were combined to predict cytomegalovirus infection status.

The library was obtained by the immunoSEQ multiplex PCR assay. Regarding the original processing steps: A statistical classification framework was built to diagnose cytomegalovirus status from the catalog of TCR beta chain sequences. TCRdb stores this immuneACCESS table with in-frame sequences only. Part of the clones is absent; in the studies checked, under half of the shortfall reflects unresolved V genes, and no reason is known for the rest. V and J calls and clone size are given by that table; D and trimming were obtained from the DNA. The sample table holds 150,000 to 200,000 clones, of which around nine tenths were seen once. More than 1.2% of the sample is in the top ten clones. Results the study describes overall, beyond this receptor: The classifier was reported to diagnose cytomegalovirus status with high specificity and sensitivity in both the original and validation cohorts. In vitro tests confirmed that a few of the cytomegalovirus-associated TCR beta chains recognize cytomegalovirus antigens. Of the cluster scores, approximately 95% were above 0 in a later analysis, which found that TCRs clustered in the first cohort also tended to co-occur in the 130 or so validation repertoires. In the study, 150 to 200 TCR beta chains were listed as associated with cytomegalovirus. The authors suggested that the approach could potentially be generalized to other disease states and immunological phenotypes. Most TCR sequences were seen in very few donors, while some public TCRs were found in many individuals. The validation cohort had no HLA typing available for a later analysis, so co-occurrence within that cohort was assessed over all 120 or so repertoires.

The donors were included in the validation cohort of 130 or so subjects, a group kept apart from the roughly 690-subject first cohort. The TCR originated in a woman in her twenties or thirties in good health and CMV-seronegative. Recombination connected TRBV14 to TRBJ2-5; a tentative D call is TRBD1 (6 bases match). Source material: PBMCs. CDR3 reads: CASSDTGFQETQYF. Here is the DNA: TGTGCCAGCAGCGACACAGGGTTCCAAGAGACCCAGTACTTC.